This T cell receptor beta chain was captured in a study of T cells after posttransplantation cyclophosphamide. Study-wide findings and caveats: Recipient CMV seropositivity and CMV reactivation strongly tracked TRB clonality. Tissue-infiltrating T cells from skin or gut overlapped little with blood T cells. Later post-transplant blood repertoires were often dominated by donor CD8+ memory clones.

The table came from immunoSEQ multiplex PCR; TCRdb's copy has only in-frame clones and leaves some out. This record lists around 8,000 clones, none seen once only, and the top ten clones contain more than 9%. Trimming cost V 7 bases and J 3 bases, with 10 bases left between them. The CDR3 runs 13 residues. Germline loops: CDR1 MDHEN, CDR2 SYDVKM. A marrow graft followed busulfan-fludarabine conditioning, with cyclophosphamide on days +3 and +4. This clone was detected many times. What it recognizes is unknown. The sequencing used PBMCs, collected after allogeneic stem cell transplant with posttransplant cyclophosphamide. This chain joins TRBV28 and TRBJ2-1; D gene unclear. This TCR was sampled from a female patient in her 50s who received an allogeneic stem cell transplant from a related donor, was CMV-positive, and had no GVHD. Some T cells may be transferred from the graft donor. In DNA, the CDR3 is TGTGCCAGCACCCTGCGCTTCTACAATGAGCAGTTCTTC. Translated, it gives CASTLRFYNEQFF.